The TCR beta chain under discussion was sequenced for a study of shared clonotypes between healthy human individuals. CD45RO-negative, CCR7-positively selected cells formed the naive CD8 fraction, excluding terminally differentiated effector memory CD45RA+ cells. From germline, CDR1 is SGHVS and CDR2 FNYEAQ. This CDR3 comprises 13 residues. V was shortened by 6 bases and J by 5 bases, with 11 bases between the two germline ends. Assay used: immunoSEQ multiplex PCR; TCRdb lists only in-frame clones, some missing. The table includes 1.5 million to 2.5 million clones, about 95% detected once. The genes are TRBV7-6 and TRBJ1-5, with D unclear. The TCR sequence derives from a man in his late teens or twenties in good health. Sequenced input: naive CD8+ T cells sorted from blood. This CDR3 is CASSTRRDQPQHF. The CDR3 region has the DNA TGTGCCAGCAGTACCCGTCGCGATCAGCCCCAGCATTTT.